The following is a T cell receptor beta chain sequence with its context. CDR1 and CDR2 from the germline V gene are LNHDA and SQIVND (reference sequence). The CDR3 sequence is 15 residues long. V shed 6 bases, J shed 8 bases, and the junction held 10 bases outside the gene matches. This sample stems from a study of T cell clones after liver transplantation. In the study overall: Graft-donor-reactive sequences were compared with third-party-reactive TCRbeta sequences from pre-transplant mixed lymphocyte reactions.

The protocol was immunoSEQ multiplex PCR, while the TCRdb copy is restricted to in-frame clones and leaves out a portion. The data show 65,000 to 90,000 clones, with 90% seen just once and about 2.5% held by the top ten. The chain combines TRBV19 with TRBJ2-2, with 9 bases that match TRBD2. This TCR was sampled from a human donor who received a liver transplant. Sequenced here: CD4+ T cells from blood, sampled before liver transplant. CDR3 sequence (DNA): TGTGCCAGTAGCCAGCTGGCGGGAGGGTCGGGGGAGCTGTTTTTT. Translation: CASSQLAGGSGELFF.